Listed below are T cell receptor beta chains from one sample, sequenced in a study of somatic mutations in cytotoxic T cells in rheumatoid arthritis. Here immunoSEQ multiplex PCR was the method, and the copy in TCRdb shows in-frame clones only, minus some. The profile covers 25,000 to 30,000 clones, with 82% appearing a single time and roughly 4.9% taken by the ten largest. The sample taken for sequencing was CD8+ T cells sorted from blood. The origin of the receptors is a man over 45 in good health. Both conserved end residues are part of each CDR3. Each record gives: V gene, D gene, J gene, clone size, CDR3 DNA, CDR3 protein. The D gene is left open where the match is weak. Size tells how often a clone was seen (once, few, many) or the class of an expanded clone, and some rows leave it out.

>TRBV6-5|NA|TRBJ2-5|NA
TGTGCCAGCAGCCTGGACGGAATGCGCACCCAGTACTTC
CASSLDGMRTQYF
>TRBV11-3|NA|TRBJ2-7|once
TGTGCCAGCAGCTACTCGGGGGCCTTTAAGCCCTACGAGCAGTACTTC
CASSYSGAFKPYEQYF
>TRBV19|NA|TRBJ2-3|NA
TGTGCCAGCATTGGGATGGCAGATACGCAGTATTTT
CASIGMADTQYF
>TRBV6-6|NA|TRBJ1-1|NA
TGTGCCAGCAGCGTCATGAACACTGAAGCTTTCTTT
CASSVMNTEAFF
>TRBV29-1|TRBD1|TRBJ1-2|NA
TGCAGCGTTGTTGGGGACAGGGACACCTATGGCTACACCTTC
CSVVGDRDTYGYTF
>TRBV30|NA|TRBJ1-1|NA
TGTGCCTGGAGTCTGACAAGTAAGAACACTGAAGCTTTCTTT
CAWSLTSKNTEAFF
>TRBV5-8|TRBD1|TRBJ2-7|NA
TGTGCCAGCAGCTTACGCACAGGGGCGGTCTACGAGCAGTACTTC
CASSLRTGAVYEQYF
>TRBV28|TRBD1|TRBJ1-4|NA
TGTGCCAGCAGTTTATTAACAGGGGAGGGGACTAATGAAAAACTGTTTTTT
CASSLLTGEGTNEKLFF
>TRBV6-5|TRBD1|TRBJ2-7|NA
TGTGCCAGCAGTTACTCGGACAGGGGCGAGCAGTACTTC
CASSYSDRGEQYF
>TRBV7-9|NA|TRBJ1-2|few
TGTGCCAGCAGCTTACCCCGACAGGAGGGCTACACCTTC
CASSLPRQEGYTF